This T cell receptor beta chain appears in the sequencing data of a study of blood T cell repertoires in COVID-19. As originally analysed: Amplification from reference gene primers served as the basis for estimated nucleated cell counts. Profiled with immunoSEQ multiplex PCR; TCRdb holds only in-frame clones, not every one. The D gene and trimming were derived from the DNA, and the V and J assignments and clone size from that table. The sample has about 250,000 clones, about four fifths seen once. The CDR3 covers 14 residues. Germline CDR1 and CDR2: SNHLY and FYNNEI. Between the trimmed V and J ends, which lost 6 bases and 8 bases, there was a span of 16 bases.

The specimen was peripheral blood. This TCR came from a man between 50 and 59 years old with active or convalescent COVID-19. The chain couples TRBV2 to TRBJ1-4, with D possibly TRBD1 on 5 matching bases. The CDR3 coding sequence is TGTGCCAGCAGACACCCCGGGGGTACCGAAAAACTGTTTTTT. It is translated as CASRHPGGTEKLFF.